Listed below are T cell receptor beta chains from one sample, sequenced in a study of response to subunit inactivated influenza vaccine. TCRdb ran MiXCR on the RT-PCR reads and lists one entry per CDR3 protein. Of more than 450,000 distinct CDR3 sequences detected, about 12% appear once; the ten largest clones hold 10%. Sequenced here: PBMCs from blood, sampled on the day of vaccination. The origin of the receptors is a man aged 50 to 59 who received an inactivated influenza vaccine. CDR3s include the opening cysteine and the closing phenylalanine or tryptophan. A D gene is named only where the DNA matches it firmly. Size tells how often a clone was seen (once, few, many) or the class of an expanded clone, and some rows leave it out.

D gene	V gene	J gene	clone size	CDR3 protein	CDR3 DNA
-	TRBV12-3/TRBV12-4	TRBJ2-2	many	CASSSGIAGELFF	TGTGCCAGCAGTTCAGGGATCGCCGGGGAGCTGTTTTTT
-	TRBV6-1	TRBJ2-3	few	CASSDRPGASQYF	TGTGCCAGCAGTGATAGACCCGGGGCTTCGCAGTATTTT
TRBD2	TRBV7-6	TRBJ2-7	many	CASSSWGTSGSYEQYF	TGTGCCAGCAGCTCTTGGGGGACTAGCGGGAGTTACGAGCAGTACTTC
TRBD1	TRBV12-3/TRBV12-4	TRBJ1-2	-	CASSTGQTYGYTF	TGTGCCAGCAGCACGGGACAGACCTATGGCTACACCTTC
-	TRBV3-1	TRBJ1-3	few	CASSHDQRRSSGNTIYF	TGTGCCAGCAGCCATGACCAAAGACGGAGCTCTGGAAACACCATATATTTT
-	TRBV18	TRBJ1-2	many	CASSPGTDQLSGYTF	TGTGCCAGCTCACCAGGGACGGACCAACTATCGGGCTACACCTTC
-	TRBV2	TRBJ2-7	many	CASIQGYEQYF	TGTGCCAGCATCCAGGGCTACGAGCAGTACTTC
-	TRBV7-9	TRBJ2-1	-	CASSWAPRGPYNEQFF	TGTGCCAGCAGCTGGGCTCCCCGAGGGCCCTACAATGAGCAGTTCTTC
TRBD2	TRBV11-2	TRBJ2-1	many	CASSLVLTSGFNEQFF	TGTGCCAGCAGCTTAGTTTTGACTAGCGGGTTCAATGAGCAGTTCTTC
-	TRBV7-2	TRBJ2-7	-	CASRRQATGYEQYF	TGTGCCAGCAGAAGACAGGCGACGGGGTACGAGCAGTACTTC
-	TRBV19	TRBJ1-1	many	CASRFGGRGINTEAFF	TGTGCCAGTAGATTTGGTGGACGGGGAATAAACACTGAAGCTTTCTTT
TRBD2	TRBV4-3	TRBJ2-7	-	CASSQLTSGSSEQYF	TGCGCCAGCAGCCAGCTGACTAGCGGGAGTAGCGAGCAGTACTTC
-	TRBV5-1	TRBJ2-3	many	CASSLDSSIQGDTQYF	TGCGCCAGCAGCTTGGATTCTAGCATCCAAGGGGATACGCAGTATTTT
-	TRBV4-3	TRBJ1-1	many	CASSQGNLNTEAFF	TGCGCCAGCAGCCAAGGAAATTTGAACACTGAAGCTTTCTTT
-	TRBV7-9	TRBJ1-4	-	CASNLRQVANEKLFF	TGTGCCAGCAACCTAAGACAGGTTGCTAATGAAAAACTGTTTTTT
TRBD1	TRBV18	TRBJ2-7	-	CASSPQGAIPYEQYF	TGTGCCAGCTCACCCCAGGGGGCCATTCCCTACGAGCAGTACTTC
TRBD1	TRBV12-3/TRBV12-4	TRBJ1-3	-	CASSLDRTRSGNTIYF	TGTGCCAGCAGCCTGGACAGGACACGCTCTGGAAACACCATATATTTT
-	TRBV10-3	TRBJ2-5	few	CAISEGRRGETQYF	TGTGCCATCAGTGAGGGCAGGCGCGGAGAGACCCAGTACTTC
TRBD2	TRBV20-1	TRBJ2-5	-	CSARLAGASVSQETQYF	TGCAGTGCTAGACTAGCGGGGGCCTCCGTGTCCCAAGAGACCCAGTACTTC
-	TRBV5-1	TRBJ2-1	few	CASRLGGRAGYNEQFF	TGCGCCAGCAGACTGGGAGGCAGGGCGGGCTACAATGAGCAGTTCTTC
TRBD1	TRBV12-3/TRBV12-4	TRBJ2-7	many	CASSLAGQNYEQYF	TGTGCCAGCAGTTTAGCGGGACAGAACTACGAGCAGTACTTC
TRBD2	TRBV6-2/TRBV6-3	TRBJ2-4	-	CASSYWSSGSSKNIQYF	TGTGCCAGCAGTTATTGGTCTAGCGGGAGTTCCAAAAACATTCAGTACTTC
TRBD1	TRBV5-1	TRBJ1-1	-	CASSAGTGNTEAFF	TGCGCCAGCAGCGCCGGGACAGGAAACACTGAAGCTTTCTTT
-	TRBV7-3	TRBJ2-7	few	CASSLSGSDEQYF	TGTGCCAGCAGCTTATCGGGGTCCGACGAGCAGTACTTC
-	TRBV6-1	TRBJ2-1	few	CASRPEGYNEQFF	TGTGCCAGCAGACCGGAGGGGTACAATGAGCAGTTCTTC
-	TRBV2	TRBJ2-1	few	CASSEERTSNEQFF	TGTGCCAGCAGTGAAGAGAGGACGTCCAATGAGCAGTTCTTC
TRBD2	TRBV5-6	TRBJ2-3	few	CASSSRLAGGPGSTDTQYF	TGTGCCAGCAGCTCACGACTAGCGGGAGGTCCGGGCAGCACAGATACGCAGTATTTT
TRBD1	TRBV15	TRBJ1-2	-	CATSRGDRGSYGYTF	TGTGCCACCAGCAGAGGTGACAGGGGGAGCTATGGCTACACCTTC
-	TRBV7-2	TRBJ2-1	few	CASSLKGGVVDEQFF	TGTGCCAGCAGCTTAAAAGGCGGTGTTGTGGATGAGCAGTTCTTC
TRBD2	TRBV20-1	TRBJ2-4	-	CSARDYRGGAKNIQYF	TGCAGTGCTAGAGACTATCGGGGGGGGGCCAAAAACATTCAGTACTTC
-	TRBV5-1	TRBJ1-1	many	CASSLGPQGTNTEAFF	TGCGCCAGCAGCTTGGGACCCCAGGGAACGAACACTGAAGCTTTCTTT
-	TRBV5-6	TRBJ1-1	-	CASSPYPGLRLNTEAFF	TGTGCCAGCAGCCCCTACCCGGGACTCCGTTTGAACACTGAAGCTTTCTTT
-	TRBV7-9	TRBJ2-7	-	CASSQAATGLQYF	TGTGCCAGCAGCCAGGCAGCTACAGGGCTGCAGTACTTC
-	TRBV11-2	TRBJ2-3	-	CASSLVSQATDTQYF	TGTGCCAGCAGCTTAGTCTCACAGGCGACAGATACGCAGTATTTT
-	TRBV3-1	TRBJ2-7	few	CASSPTLRISTRVYF	TGTGCCAGCAGCCCCACACTCCGGATATCTACGAGGGTGTACTTC
TRBD1	TRBV5-1	TRBJ1-2	few	CASSTRQGSGYGYTF	TGCGCCAGCAGCACGAGACAGGGGAGTGGCTATGGCTACACCTTC
-	TRBV10-3	TRBJ2-3	few	CAISESRDRDTQYF	TGTGCCATCAGTGAGTCTCGGGATAGAGATACGCAGTATTTT
TRBD2	TRBV24-1	TRBJ2-3	few	CATSDRTSGSADTQYF	TGTGCCACCAGTGATCGGACTAGCGGGAGTGCAGATACGCAGTATTTT
-	TRBV21-1	TRBJ1-6	-	CASGKTGFASSYNSPLHF	TGTGCCAGCGGCAAGACAGGTTTTGCTAGCTCCTATAATTCACCCCTCCACTTT
TRBD2	TRBV6-2/TRBV6-3	TRBJ2-7	-	CASSRATAVLAGGSYEQYF	TGTGCCAGCAGTCGCGCGACCGCGGTACTAGCGGGAGGATCCTACGAGCAGTACTTC
-	TRBV2	TRBJ2-6	few	CASSAGPGANVLTF	TGTGCCAGCAGTGCCGGTCCTGGGGCCAACGTCCTGACTTTC
-	TRBV5-6	TRBJ2-7	-	CASSSRTSASYEQYF	TGTGCCAGCAGTTCCCGGACATCAGCCTCCTACGAGCAGTACTTC
-	TRBV5-6	TRBJ2-5	-	CAMGPGAGKTQYF	TGTGCCATGGGCCCCGGGGCCGGAAAGACCCAGTACTTC
TRBD2	TRBV6-1	TRBJ2-5	few	CASRILAGGSETQYF	TGTGCCAGCAGGATACTAGCGGGAGGTTCAGAGACCCAGTACTTC
-	TRBV7-9	TRBJ1-1	many	CASSTANTEAFF	TGTGCCAGCAGCACAGCGAACACTGAAGCTTTCTTT
-	TRBV9	TRBJ2-3	many	CASSVGGTDTQYF	TGTGCCAGCAGCGTAGGGGGCACAGATACGCAGTATTTT
TRBD2	TRBV20-1	TRBJ2-7	-	CCARDSLALAGGSTYEQYF	TGCTGTGCTAGAGATTCTCTCGCACTAGCGGGAGGGTCCACCTACGAGCAGTACTTC
TRBD2	TRBV11-2	TRBJ2-1	-	CASSRQSGVNEQFF	TGTGCCAGCAGCCGTCAGAGCGGGGTCAATGAGCAGTTCTTC
-	TRBV5-1	TRBJ1-2	few	CASSLDFPGEVLYGYTF	TGCGCCAGCAGCTTGGATTTCCCAGGGGAAGTACTATATGGCTACACCTTC
-	TRBV10-3	TRBJ2-2	few	CAISELGQRNTGELFF	TGTGCCATCAGTGAGCTAGGACAGAGGAACACCGGGGAGCTGTTTTTT
TRBD2	TRBV12-3/TRBV12-4	TRBJ2-7	-	CASRSSGGPHEQYF	TGTGCCAGCAGATCCTCGGGAGGCCCCCACGAGCAGTACTTC
-	TRBV5-1	TRBJ2-5	few	CASSPQPGHGQETQYF	TGCGCCAGCAGCCCACAGCCGGGACATGGCCAAGAGACCCAGTACTTC
TRBD2	TRBV20-1	TRBJ2-4	many	CSARGWLAENIQYF	TGCAGTGCTAGAGGTTGGCTAGCGGAAAACATTCAGTACTTC
-	TRBV6-2/TRBV6-3	TRBJ2-7	-	CASRRTSLSYEQYF	TGTGCCAGCAGACGGACTTCCCTGTCCTACGAGCAGTACTTC
TRBD1	TRBV28	TRBJ2-1	few	CASSFRTGWNEQFF	TGTGCCAGCAGTTTCCGGACAGGCTGGAATGAGCAGTTCTTC
TRBD1	TRBV7-2	TRBJ2-2	-	CASSSEPGQTGELFF	TGTGCCAGCAGCTCAGAGCCGGGACAGACCGGGGAGCTGTTTTTT
-	TRBV7-2	TRBJ1-6	-	CASSLMGGADSPLHF	TGTGCCAGCAGCTTAATGGGGGGCGCGGATTCACCCCTCCACTTT
-	TRBV12-3/TRBV12-4	TRBJ2-3	many	CASSTTGRAPDTQYF	TGTGCCAGCAGTACCACCGGGCGGGCCCCGGATACGCAGTATTTT
TRBD1	TRBV6-5	TRBJ2-1	few	CASSSYRGGEQFF	TGTGCCAGCAGTTCGTACAGGGGCGGCGAGCAGTTCTTC